This T cell receptor (beta chain) came from a study of early stage breast cancer tumors. Study-wide results and limits: Enriched TCRB sequences shared across patients were mostly commonly generated sequences.

Germline CDR1 reads SGHTA; CDR2 reads FQGNSA. This CDR3 comprises 13 residues. V dropped 5 bases and J dropped 7 bases, with 11 bases sitting between them. Blood replicates held 0.5 ug DNA, tumor or normal breast approximately 1.5 ug, two each. The assay was immunoSEQ multiplex PCR, and TCRdb's table has in-frame clones only and misses some. Here the sample spans around 5,000 clones, more than 55% being singletons. With respect to this clone: The antigen is unknown.

The sequencing input was breast tumor tissue. The sequence came from a person in their fifties or sixties with breast cancer. The rearrangement joins TRBV7-2 to TRBJ2-2; no clear D. CDR3 sequence: CASSAPRNGELFF. In nucleotides, the CDR3 is TGTGCCAGCAGCGCACCTAGGAACGGGGAGCTGTTTTTT.